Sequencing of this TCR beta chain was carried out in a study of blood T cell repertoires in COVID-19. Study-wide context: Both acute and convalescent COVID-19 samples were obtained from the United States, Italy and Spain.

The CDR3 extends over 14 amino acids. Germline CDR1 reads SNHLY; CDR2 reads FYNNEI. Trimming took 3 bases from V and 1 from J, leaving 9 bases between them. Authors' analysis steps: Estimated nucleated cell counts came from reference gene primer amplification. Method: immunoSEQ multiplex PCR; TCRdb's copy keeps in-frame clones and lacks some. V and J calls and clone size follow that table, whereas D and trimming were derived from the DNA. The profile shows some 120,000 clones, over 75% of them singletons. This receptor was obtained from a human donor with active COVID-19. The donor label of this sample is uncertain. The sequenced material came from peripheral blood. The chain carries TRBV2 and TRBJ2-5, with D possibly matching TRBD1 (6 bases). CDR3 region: CASSDRGGQETQYF. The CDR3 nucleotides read TGTGCCAGCAGTGACAGGGGCGGCCAAGAGACCCAGTACTTC.